These T cell receptor beta chains were read from a single sample in a study of blood T cell repertoires in COVID-19. Produced via immunoSEQ multiplex PCR; TCRdb's table is partial and in-frame only. Among about 140,000 clones listed, around 84% were seen once. The sample comprised peripheral blood. Receptors originate from an older woman with acute or convalescent COVID-19. CDR3s include the opening cysteine and the closing phenylalanine or tryptophan. Each record gives: V gene, J gene, D gene, CDR3 DNA, CDR3 protein. The D gene is left open where the match is weak.

>TRBV6-1|TRBJ2-3|TRBD2
TGTGCCAGCAGTGAAGCTCGGGCTAGCGGGGCAGATACGCAGTATTTT
CASSEARASGADTQYF
>TRBV5-1|TRBJ1-4|-
TGCGCCAGCAGCTTGGTGGCAGGCAGTAATGAAAAACTGTTTTTT
CASSLVAGSNEKLFF
>TRBV6-2/TRBV6-3|TRBJ2-5|TRBD1
TGTGCCAGCAGTTACTCTGACAGGGGCTGGGAGACCCAGTACTTC
CASSYSDRGWETQYF
>TRBV15|TRBJ2-1|-
TGTGCCACCAGCGGAGAGGACAGCCTCTCCTACAATGAGCAGTTCTTC
CATSGEDSLSYNEQFF
>TRBV2|TRBJ1-1|TRBD1
TGTGCCAGAGGGTCGGAGACAGGGGACCTTTCGAACACTGAAGCTTTCTTT
CARGSETGDLSNTEAFF
>TRBV7-2|TRBJ2-2|TRBD2
TGTGCCAGCAGCTTAGTTCTAGCGGCGAACACCGGGGAGCTGTTTTTT
CASSLVLAANTGELFF
>TRBV6-2/TRBV6-3|TRBJ2-7|-
TGTGCCAGCAGTTACTCGGTCAGCTCCTACGAGCAGTACTTC
CASSYSVSSYEQYF
>TRBV4-1|TRBJ2-2|TRBD2
TGCGCCAGCAGCCGGGAACGGGGGGCGAACACCGGGGAGCTGTTTTTT
CASSRERGANTGELFF
>TRBV28|TRBJ1-3|-
TGTGCCAGCAGTTTAGCGGGGACTGGAAACACCATATATTTT
CASSLAGTGNTIYF
>TRBV25-1|TRBJ1-1|TRBD1
TGTGCCAGCAGACCACTCCCGGGACAGGGCCCGATGAACACTGAAGCTTTCTTT
CASRPLPGQGPMNTEAFF
>TRBV3-1/TRBV3-2|TRBJ1-2|-
TGTGCCAGCAGCCAATCACAGGGCCTCGTGGGCTATGGCTACACCTTC
CASSQSQGLVGYGYTF
>TRBV9|TRBJ1-2|TRBD1
TGTGCCAGCAGCGCGGACAGGAAAGCTAACTATGGCTACACCTTC
CASSADRKANYGYTF
>TRBV29-1|TRBJ1-2|-
TGCAGCGCCCGGGACACCGTAAACTATGGCTACACCTTC
CSARDTVNYGYTF
>TRBV28|TRBJ1-2|-
TGTGCCAGCAGTGTGCCAGGCGCTACTCGCTACACCTTC
CASSVPGATRYTF
>TRBV12-3/TRBV12-4|TRBJ2-7|TRBD1
TGTGCCAGCAGTCGACAGGGGACCTACGAGCAGTACTTC
CASSRQGTYEQYF